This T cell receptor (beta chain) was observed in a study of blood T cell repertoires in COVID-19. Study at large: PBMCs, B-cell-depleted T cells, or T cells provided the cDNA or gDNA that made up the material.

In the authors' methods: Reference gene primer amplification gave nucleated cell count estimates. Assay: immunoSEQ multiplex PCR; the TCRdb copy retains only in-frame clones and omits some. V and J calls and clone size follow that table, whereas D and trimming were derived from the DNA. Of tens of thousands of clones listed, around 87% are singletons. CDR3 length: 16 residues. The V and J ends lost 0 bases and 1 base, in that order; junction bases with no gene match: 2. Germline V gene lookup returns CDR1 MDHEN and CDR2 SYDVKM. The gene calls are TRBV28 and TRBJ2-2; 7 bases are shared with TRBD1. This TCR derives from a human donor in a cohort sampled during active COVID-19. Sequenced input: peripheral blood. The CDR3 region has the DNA TGTGCCAGCAGTTTATGGCGACAGGGGAACACCGGGGAGCTGTTTTTT. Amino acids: CASSLWRQGNTGELFF. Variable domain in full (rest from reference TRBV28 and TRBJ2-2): DVKVTQSSRYLVKRTGEKVFLECVQDMDHENMFWYRQDPGLGLRLIYFSYDVKMKEKGDIPEGYSVSREKKERFSLILESASTNQTSMYLCASSLWRQGNTGELFFGEGSRLTVL.